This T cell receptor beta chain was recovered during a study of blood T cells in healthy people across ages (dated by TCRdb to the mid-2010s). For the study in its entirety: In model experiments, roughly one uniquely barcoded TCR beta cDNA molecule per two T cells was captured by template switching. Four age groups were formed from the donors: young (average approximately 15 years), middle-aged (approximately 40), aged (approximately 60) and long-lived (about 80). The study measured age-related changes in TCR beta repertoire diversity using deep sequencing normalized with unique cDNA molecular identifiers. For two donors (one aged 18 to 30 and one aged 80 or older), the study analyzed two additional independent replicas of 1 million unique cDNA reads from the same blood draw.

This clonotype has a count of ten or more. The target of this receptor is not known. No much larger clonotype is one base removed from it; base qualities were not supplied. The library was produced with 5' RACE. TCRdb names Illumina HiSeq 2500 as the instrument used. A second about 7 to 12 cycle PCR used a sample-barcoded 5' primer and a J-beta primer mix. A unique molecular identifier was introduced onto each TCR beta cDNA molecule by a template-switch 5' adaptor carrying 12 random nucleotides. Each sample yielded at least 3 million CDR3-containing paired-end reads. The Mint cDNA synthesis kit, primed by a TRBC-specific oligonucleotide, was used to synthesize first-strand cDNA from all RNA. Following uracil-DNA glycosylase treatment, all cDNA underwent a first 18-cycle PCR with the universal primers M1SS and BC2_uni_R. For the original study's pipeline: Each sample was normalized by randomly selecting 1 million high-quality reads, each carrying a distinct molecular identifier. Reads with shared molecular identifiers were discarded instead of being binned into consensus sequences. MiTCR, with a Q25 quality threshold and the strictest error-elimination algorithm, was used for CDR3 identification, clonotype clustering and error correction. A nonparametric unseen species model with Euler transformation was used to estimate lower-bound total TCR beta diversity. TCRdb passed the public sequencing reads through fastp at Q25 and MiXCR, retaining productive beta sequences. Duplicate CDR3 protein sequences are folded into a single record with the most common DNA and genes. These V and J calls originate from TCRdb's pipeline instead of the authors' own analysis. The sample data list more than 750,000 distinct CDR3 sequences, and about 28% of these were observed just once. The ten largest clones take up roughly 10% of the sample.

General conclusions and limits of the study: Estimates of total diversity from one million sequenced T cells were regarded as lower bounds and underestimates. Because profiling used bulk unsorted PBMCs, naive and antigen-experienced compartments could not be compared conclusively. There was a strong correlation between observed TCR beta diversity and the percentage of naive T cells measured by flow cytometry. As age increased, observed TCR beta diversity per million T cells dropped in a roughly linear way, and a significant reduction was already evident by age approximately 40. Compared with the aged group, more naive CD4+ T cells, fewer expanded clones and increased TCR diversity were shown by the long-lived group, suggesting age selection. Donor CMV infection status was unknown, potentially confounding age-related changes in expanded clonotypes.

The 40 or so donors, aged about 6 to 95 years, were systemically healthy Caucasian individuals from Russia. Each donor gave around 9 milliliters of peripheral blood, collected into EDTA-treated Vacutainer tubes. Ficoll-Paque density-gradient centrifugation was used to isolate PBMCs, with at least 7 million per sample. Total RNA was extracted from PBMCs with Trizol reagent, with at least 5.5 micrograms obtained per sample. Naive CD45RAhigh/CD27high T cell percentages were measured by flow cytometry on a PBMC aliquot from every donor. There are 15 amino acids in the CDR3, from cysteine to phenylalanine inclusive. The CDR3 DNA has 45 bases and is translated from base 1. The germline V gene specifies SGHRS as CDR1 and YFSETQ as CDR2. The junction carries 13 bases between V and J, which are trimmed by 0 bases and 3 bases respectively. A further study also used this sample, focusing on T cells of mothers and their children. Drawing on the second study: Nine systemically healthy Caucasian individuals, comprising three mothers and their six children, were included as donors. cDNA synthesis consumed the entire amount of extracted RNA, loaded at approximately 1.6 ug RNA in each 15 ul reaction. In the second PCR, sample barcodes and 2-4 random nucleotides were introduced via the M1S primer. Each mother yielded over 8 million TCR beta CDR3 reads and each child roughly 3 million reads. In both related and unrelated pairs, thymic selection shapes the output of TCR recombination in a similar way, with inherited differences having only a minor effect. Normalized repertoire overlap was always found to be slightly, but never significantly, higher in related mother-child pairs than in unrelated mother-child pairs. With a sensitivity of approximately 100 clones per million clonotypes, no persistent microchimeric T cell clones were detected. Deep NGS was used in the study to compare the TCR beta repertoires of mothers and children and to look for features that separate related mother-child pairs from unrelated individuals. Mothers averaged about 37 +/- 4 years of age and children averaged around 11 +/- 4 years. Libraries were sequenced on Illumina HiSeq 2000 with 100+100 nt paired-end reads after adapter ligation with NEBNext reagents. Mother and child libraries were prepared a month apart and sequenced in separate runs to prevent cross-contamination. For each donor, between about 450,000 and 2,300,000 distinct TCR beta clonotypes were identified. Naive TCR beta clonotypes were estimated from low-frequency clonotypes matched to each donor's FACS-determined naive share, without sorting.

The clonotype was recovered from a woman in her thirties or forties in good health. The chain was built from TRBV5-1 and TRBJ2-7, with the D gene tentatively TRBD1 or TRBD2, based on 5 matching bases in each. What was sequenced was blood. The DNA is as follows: TGCGCCAGCAGCTTGGCCGGGACGGTGAACTACGAGCAGTACTTC. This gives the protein CASSLAGTVNYEQYF.